This paragraph covers one T cell receptor (beta chain) sequence. The target antigen is unknown. Using RNA template, CDR3s of TCR alpha and beta were amplified with iRepertoire arm-PCR. For one-step reverse transcription and amplification, about 90-450 ng of tissue mRNA or PBMC total RNA was used. TCRdb reanalysed the multiplex PCR reads using MiXCR and keeps one entry per CDR3 protein. The sample holds fewer than 90,000 distinct CDR3 sequences; roughly 23% are singletons and the top ten take approximately 7%. Between the trimmed V and J ends, which lost 0 bases and 7 bases, there was a span of 13 bases. This CDR3 is 14 amino acids long. Germline CDR1 reads SGHRS; CDR2 reads YFSETQ. This entry comes from a study of glioma-infiltrating T cells. Overall study results and limits: Non-neoplastic patients had below-expected tissue-blood divergence, while all gliomas exceeded expectation.

The chain couples TRBV5-1 to TRBJ1-1; D remains unclear. The clonotype comes from a human donor with low-grade glioma or glioblastoma, undergoing nonglioma brain surgery, or in good health (not recorded which). The specimen sequenced was glioma tissue, nonneoplastic brain tissue, or PBMCs (not recorded which). In DNA form, the CDR3 reads TGCGCCAGCAGCTTGGGTTCCTCGGGCAATGAAGCTTTCTTT. The encoded protein is CASSLGSSGNEAFF.